A single sample gave rise to the 10 T cell receptor beta chains below, sequenced in a study of patients and donors after allogeneic stem cell transplantation. TCRdb ran MiXCR on the RT-PCR reads and lists one entry per CDR3 protein. Among roughly 190,000 distinct CDR3 sequences listed, around two fifths were seen once. The sequencing sample was made of blood, either unsorted or a sorted T cell fraction (not recorded which). These receptors all stem from a human donor who was either an allogeneic HSCT recipient or a stem cell or donor lymphocyte infusion donor (not recorded which). It is not recorded whose cells these are; they may come from a transplant donor.

Only a few counts were recorded for this clonotype. The chain couples TRBV7-9 to TRBJ1-1; TRBD1 aligns across 10 bases. V was clipped by 11 bases and J by 0 bases; unmatched bases: 6. Germline V gene data show CDR1 as SEHNR and CDR2 as FQNEAQ (reference sequence). The CDR3 contains 14 residues. CDR3 residues: CASTGGPLNTEAFF. The CDR3 DNA reads TGTGCCTCGACAGGGGGCCCATTGAACACTGAAGCTTTCTTT.

The rearrangement joins TRBV6-6 to TRBJ2-7, with a possible D match to TRBD2 (6 bases). Germline V gene lookup returns CDR1 MNHNY and CDR2 SVGAGI (reference sequence). The length of the CDR3 is 9 residues. The V gene lost 8 bases and the J gene lost 7 bases, with 6 bases spanning the gap. This chain's CDR3 is CASGGEQYF. The CDR3 DNA reads as TGTGCCAGCGGGGGGGAGCAGTACTTC.

In its sample, this clonotype was seen a few times. This rearrangement joins TRBV27 to TRBJ1-1; 7 positions agree with TRBD1. The J segment lost 0 bases and the V segment lost 3 bases, leaving 4 bases of the junction unmatched. The CDR3 length is 15 residues. Germline V CDR1 and CDR2: MNHEY, SMNVEV (reference sequence). The CDR3: CASSFTGAVNTEAFF. CDR3 nucleotide sequence: TGTGCCAGCAGTTTCACAGGGGCCGTGAACACTGAAGCTTTCTTT.

The rearrangement joins TRBV29-1 to TRBJ1-4, with 8 bases lining up with TRBD1. Germline V lookup: CDR1 SQVTM, CDR2 ANQGSEA. The CDR3 covers 14 residues. V lost 4 bases to trimming and J lost 11 bases; unmatched junction nucleotides: 12. Here the CDR3 DNA reads TGCAGCGTTGGTCACACAGGGGGAAAGGGCAAACTGTTTTTT. Its translation is CSVGHTGGKGKLFF.

This sequence joins TRBV12-3 or TRBV12-4 and TRBJ2-3, with unresolved D. The CDR3 consists of 15 residues. The ends were cut back, 3 bases at V and 0 bases at J, with 10 bases in the middle. CDR3 residues: CASSFGFKSTDTQYF. CDR3 nucleotides: TGTGCCAGCAGTTTTGGGTTTAAAAGCACAGATACGCAGTATTTT.

Of note for this clonotype: Compared with germline, one end of the junction differs, possibly owing to a read error. This rearrangement joins TRBV6-2 or TRBV6-3 to TRBJ2-7; no definite D call. Germline-derived CDR1 and CDR2 are MNHEY and SVGEGT. The CDR3 runs to 16 residues. CDR3 DNA: TGTGCCAGCAGCTACTCAAGAGATTTATTGGGCTACGAGCAGTACTTC. Protein: CASSYSRDLLGYEQYF.

This chain links TRBV27 with TRBJ2-7; possibly TRBD1 or TRBD2 for D (5 bases each). Germline V lookup: CDR1 MNHEY, CDR2 SMNVEV (reference sequence). V shed 6 bases and J shed 4 bases, with 25 bases lying between them. CDR3 length: 17 residues. CDR3 protein: CASSRGVSTRGAYEQYF. CDR3 nucleotides: TGTGCCAGCAGCCGAGGGGTCTCCACCCGAGGGGCTTACGAGCAGTACTTC.

This clonotype was detected only a few times. The chain is built from TRBV20-1 and TRBJ2-7; TRBD1 matches at 7 bases. Looked up from germline, CDR1 is DFQATT and CDR2 is SNEGSKA (reference sequence). The CDR3 covers 12 residues. CDR3 DNA: TGCAGCGCTGAACAGGGGAGTTACGAGCAGTACTTC. Its translation is CSAEQGSYEQYF.

The genes are TRBV7-9 and TRBJ1-1, with D perhaps matching TRBD1 (6 bases). Between the trimmed V and J ends, which lost 1 base and 0 bases, there was a span of 15 bases. The CDR3 contains 17 residues. Germline V gene data show CDR1 as SEHNR and CDR2 as FQNEAQ (reference sequence). In DNA, the CDR3 is TGTGCCAGCAGCTTAGGGTTTCAGGGGAAAATGAACACTGAAGCTTTCTTT. The encoded protein is CASSLGFQGKMNTEAFF.

This clonotype occurred a few times. The gene calls are TRBV20-1 and TRBJ2-7; 8 bases agree with TRBD2. Per the germline V gene, CDR1 is DFQATT and CDR2 is SNEGSKA (reference sequence). With V trimmed by 0 bases and J by 3 bases, 7 bases remained unmatched. This CDR3 is 15 amino acids long. In DNA, the CDR3 is TGCAGTGCTAGAGAGAGGAACCGGGGGGGCTACGAGCAGTACTTC. Translated, it gives CSARERNRGGYEQYF.